Following are 16 T cell receptor beta chains from one sample sequenced in a study of siplizumab effects on memory and regulatory T cells. Some clones are missing from TCRdb's copy, which holds only in-frame ones; the method was immunoSEQ multiplex PCR. The sample lists about 91,000 clones; roughly 95% were seen once. The sequenced material came from naive CD4+ T cells sorted from blood. Receptors were obtained from a human donor in good health.

The chain links TRBV14 to TRBJ1-2; D might be TRBD1 (5 bases). V lost 3 bases and J lost 3, with 8 bases in between. CDR1 is SGHDN, CDR2 FVKESK, per germline. CDR3 size: 13 residues. The CDR3 DNA reads TGTGCCAGCAGCCACCAGGGATACTATGGCTACACCTTC. Protein: CASSHQGYYGYTF.

J is TRBJ2-3 and V is TRBV6-4; 12 bases are shared with TRBD2. Trimming removed 2 bases from V and 5 bases from J; junction bases left unmatched: 5. This CDR3 comprises 16 residues. Germline V lookup: CDR1 MRHNA, CDR2 SNTAGT. CDR3 in DNA: TGTGCCAGCAGTGACGGCCTAGCGGGGGGGAAAGATACGCAGTATTTT. Its translation is CASSDGLAGGKDTQYF.

The rearrangement uses TRBV28 and TRBJ2-4; TRBD1 agrees at 7 bases. The length of the CDR3 is 11 residues. Germline-derived CDR1 and CDR2 are MDHEN and SYDVKM. With 2 bases clipped from V and 14 bases from J, the junction kept 3 bases outside the gene matches. CDR3 amino acids: CASSLLGQKYF. CDR3 DNA sequence: TGTGCCAGCAGTTTACTGGGACAGAAGTACTTC. The full variable domain, its missing parts supplied by reference TRBV28 and TRBJ2-4, is DVKVTQSSRYLVKRTGEKVFLECVQDMDHENMFWYRQDPGLGLRLIYFSYDVKMKEKGDIPEGYSVSREKKERFSLILESASTNQTSMYLCASSLLGQKYFGAGTRLSVL.

The rearrangement uses TRBV7-9 and TRBJ2-1; D remains ambiguous. CDR3 length: 16 residues. V was clipped by 3 bases and J by 2 bases, with 14 bases between them. Germline V gene data show CDR1 as SEHNR and CDR2 as FQNEAQ (reference sequence). The CDR3 protein is CASSLNDPRAYNEQFF. CDR3 bases: TGTGCCAGCAGCTTGAATGACCCTAGGGCCTACAATGAGCAGTTCTTC.

V gene TRBV10-3 combines with J gene TRBJ2-2; possible D gene TRBD2, 6 bases. This CDR3 spans 14 amino acids. Per germline, CDR1 ENHRY and CDR2 SYGVKD. V gave up 8 bases and J gave up 4 bases, with 14 bases separating them. The CDR3: CAIARGGGTGELFF. CDR3 DNA sequence: TGTGCCATCGCGAGGGGAGGTGGCACCGGGGAGCTGTTTTTT.

About this clone itself: This CDR3 is also generated by other DNA sequences in the sample. The CDR3 is CASSPNQPQHF. In DNA form, the CDR3 reads TGTGCCAGCAGTCCGAATCAGCCCCAGCATTTT. V usage is TRBV28 and J usage is TRBJ1-5, with D unresolved. Germline V gene sequence: CDR1 MDHEN, CDR2 SYDVKM. The V end lost 5 bases, the J end lost 4 bases, and 3 bases lay between the germline ends. The CDR3 runs to 11 residues.

The chain links TRBV19 to TRBJ2-2; 8 bases line up with TRBD1. CDR3 length: 14 residues. J lost 7 bases, V lost 6 bases, and 7 bases had no gene match. Germline V gene lookup returns CDR1 LNHDA and CDR2 SQIVND (reference sequence). Written as DNA, the CDR3 is TGTGCCAGTAGCACCGACAGGGGCCGCGGGGAGCTGTTTTTT. This encodes CASSTDRGRGELFF.

This sequence joins TRBV18 and TRBJ1-6; weak D call: TRBD1 (5 bases). The V and J ends lost 2 bases and 7 bases respectively, with 15 bases between them. The CDR3 runs to 16 residues. In germline, CDR1 is KGHSH, CDR2 LQKENI. The chain's CDR3 is CASSPTAGSNNSPLHF. CDR3 nucleotide sequence: TGTGCCAGCTCACCAACGGCAGGGTCGAACAATTCACCCCTCCACTTT. The full variable domain, with the rest looked up from reference TRBV18 and TRBJ1-6, is NAGVMQNPRHLVRRRGQEARLRCSPMKGHSHVYWYRQLPEEGLKFMVYLQKENIIDESGMPKERFSAEFPKEGPSILRIQQVVRGDSAAYFCASSPTAGSNNSPLHFGNGTRLTVT.

CDR3 in amino acids: CASSLVRSVEAFF. Written as DNA, the CDR3 is TGTGCCAGCAGCTTAGTGCGGTCCGTGGAAGCTTTCTTT. The genes are TRBV7-2 and TRBJ1-1; D gene unclear. The germline gives CDR1 SGHTA, CDR2 FQGNSA. This CDR3 has 13 amino acids. V was trimmed by 1 base and J by 8 bases, leaving 11 bases between them. Based on the CDR3 plus reference TRBV7-2 and TRBJ1-1, the full variable domain is GAGVSQSPSNKVTEKGKDVELRCDPISGHTALYWYRQSLGQGLEFLIYFQGNSAPDKSGLPSDRFSAERTGGSVSTLTIQRTQQEDSAVYLCASSLVRSVEAFFGQGTRLTVV.

The genes are TRBV19 and TRBJ1-2; a possible D gene is TRBD1 (6 bases). This CDR3 is 13 amino acids long. V shed 5 bases and J shed 0 bases, with 7 bases lying between them. Germline CDR1 LNHDA, CDR2 SQIVND (reference sequence). CDR3 DNA sequence: TGTGCCAGTAGTGGACAGTCTAACTATGGCTACACCTTC. This sequence encodes CASSGQSNYGYTF.

The V gene is TRBV18, the J gene TRBJ2-5, with 10 positions matching TRBD1. The length of the CDR3 is 16 residues. Trimming at V came to 1 base and at J to 4 bases, leaving 6 bases not matched to a gene. Germline V gives CDR1 KGHSH, CDR2 LQKENI. The CDR3 nucleotides read TGTGCCAGCTCACCACTCGGGACAGGGGCCCGAGAGACCCAGTACTTC. Translating it yields CASSPLGTGARETQYF.

This chain links TRBV18 with TRBJ1-5, with 10 bases fitting TRBD1. This CDR3 has 17 residues. CDR1 and CDR2 from the germline V gene are KGHSH and LQKENI. Trimming cost V 3 bases and J 0 bases; bases outside gene matches: 5. The CDR3, as DNA: TGTGCCAGCTCACCGACAGGGGGCCCCTATAGCAATCAGCCCCAGCATTTT. Amino acids: CASSPTGGPYSNQPQHF.

The chain carries TRBV10-1 and TRBJ2-4; D assignment may be TRBD1 or TRBD2 (6 bases each). V gave up 11 bases and J gave up 0 bases, with 17 bases separating them. The CDR3 sequence is 15 residues long. CDR1 WNHNN and CDR2 SYGVQD come from the germline V gene (reference sequence). The CDR3 loop is CAGCYKGGAKNIQYF. The CDR3, as DNA: TGCGCCGGGTGCTACAAGGGGGGAGCCAAAAACATTCAGTACTTC.

The rearrangement uses TRBV6-5 and TRBJ2-7; 7 positions agree with TRBD2. The germline V gene has CDR1 MNHEY and CDR2 SVGAGI. J lost 3 bases, V lost 7 bases, and 9 bases had no gene match. This CDR3 is built from 14 residues. In DNA, the CDR3 is TGTGCCAGCAAAGGAGCTGGCGGGGGCTACGAGCAGTACTTC. This translates into CASKGAGGGYEQYF.

The chain employs TRBV11-2 and TRBJ1-2; D is undetermined. V was trimmed by 0 bases and J by 6 bases, leaving 8 bases between them. The V gene's germline CDR1 is SGHAT and CDR2 FQNNGV. The CDR3 runs to 13 residues. The CDR3 DNA reads as TGTGCCAGCAGCTTAGATATGGAAAATGGCTACACCTTC. It specifies CASSLDMENGYTF.

The CDR3 DNA reads TGTGCCAGCAGAAGGGGACATGAGACTCCGGAATTCTTC. Translating it yields CASRRGHETPEFF. The V and J genes are TRBV28 and TRBJ2-1, with D perhaps matching TRBD1 (6 bases). This CDR3 has 13 amino acids. V shed 6 bases and J shed 16 bases, with 22 bases lying between them. From germline, CDR1 is MDHEN and CDR2 SYDVKM.